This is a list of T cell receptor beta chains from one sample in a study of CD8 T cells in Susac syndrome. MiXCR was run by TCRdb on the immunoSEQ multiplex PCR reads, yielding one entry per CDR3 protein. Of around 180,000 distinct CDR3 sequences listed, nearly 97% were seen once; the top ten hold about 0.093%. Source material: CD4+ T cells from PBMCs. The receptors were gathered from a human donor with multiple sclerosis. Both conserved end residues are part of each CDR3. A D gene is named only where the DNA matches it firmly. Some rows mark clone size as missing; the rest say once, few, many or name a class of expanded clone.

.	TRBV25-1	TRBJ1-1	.	CASSFAMEAFF	TGTGCCAGCAGCTTCGCCATGGAAGCTTTCTTT
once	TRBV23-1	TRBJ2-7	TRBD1	CASGSRTGEFYEQYF	TGCGCCAGCGGATCAAGGACAGGGGAATTTTACGAGCAGTACTTC
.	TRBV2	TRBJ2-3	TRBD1	CASSVQGIGTDTQYF	TGTGCCAGCAGTGTACAGGGGATCGGCACAGATACGCAGTATTTT
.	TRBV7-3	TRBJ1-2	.	CASSPQGRGNGYTF	TGTGCCAGCAGCCCCCAAGGGAGAGGGAATGGCTACACCTTC
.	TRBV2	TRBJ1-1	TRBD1	CASSAETGSYTEAFF	TGTGCCAGCAGTGCCGAGACAGGGTCGTATACTGAAGCTTTCTTT
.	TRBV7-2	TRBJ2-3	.	CASSMTMGTQYF	TGTGCCAGCAGCATGACTATGGGTACGCAGTATTTT
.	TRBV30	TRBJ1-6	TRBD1	CAWSVGQGASSPLHF	TGTGCCTGGAGTGTGGGGCAGGGGGCGAGTTCACCCCTCCACTTT
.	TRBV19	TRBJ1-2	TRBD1	CASRDRGNGYTF	TGTGCCAGCAGAGACAGGGGTAATGGCTACACCTTC
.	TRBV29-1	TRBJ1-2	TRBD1	CSVGQGAIYGYTF	TGCAGCGTTGGTCAGGGGGCTATCTATGGCTACACCTTC
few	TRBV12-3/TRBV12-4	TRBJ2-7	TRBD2	CASSLGLAGGYEQYF	TGTGCCAGCAGTTTAGGGCTGGCGGGGGGCTACGAGCAGTACTTC
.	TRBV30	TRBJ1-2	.	CAWSVPGILYGYTF	TGTGCCTGGAGTGTCCCAGGGATCCTCTATGGCTACACCTTC
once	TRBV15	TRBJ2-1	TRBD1	CATSRDRFGDRSNEQFF	TGTGCCACCAGCAGAGATCGGTTCGGGGACAGATCCAATGAGCAGTTCTTC
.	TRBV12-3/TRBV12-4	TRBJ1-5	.	CASTVRNQPQHF	TGTGCCAGCACCGTTAGGAATCAGCCCCAGCATTTT
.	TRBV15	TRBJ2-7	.	CATSRDRADSYEQYF	TGTGCCACCAGCAGAGATCGGGCGGATTCCTACGAGCAGTACTTC
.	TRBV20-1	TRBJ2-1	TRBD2	CSARTGTSSVGVSYNEQFF	TGCAGTGCTAGAACCGGGACTAGTAGCGTTGGGGTCTCCTACAATGAGCAGTTCTTC
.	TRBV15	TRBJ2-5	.	CATSRQLQETQYF	TGTGCCACCAGCAGACAGTTGCAAGAGACCCAGTACTTC
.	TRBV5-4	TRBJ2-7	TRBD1	CASSKGQGRSEQYF	TGTGCCAGCAGCAAAGGACAGGGGAGATCCGAGCAGTACTTC
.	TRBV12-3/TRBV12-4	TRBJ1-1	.	CASSLGPHGAFF	TGTGCCAGCAGTTTAGGCCCTCACGGGGCTTTCTTT
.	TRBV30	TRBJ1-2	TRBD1	CAWTGQGYGYTF	TGTGCCTGGACCGGACAGGGATATGGCTACACCTTC
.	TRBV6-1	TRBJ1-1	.	CASTLFGGNTEAFF	TGTGCCAGCACCCTCTTTGGAGGGAACACTGAAGCTTTCTTT
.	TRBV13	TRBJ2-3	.	CASSSGPPAEDTQYF	TGTGCCAGCAGCTCGGGACCTCCAGCAGAAGATACGCAGTATTTT
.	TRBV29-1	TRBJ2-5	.	CSVEKSRAETQYF	TGCAGCGTTGAAAAGTCCAGAGCAGAGACCCAGTACTTC
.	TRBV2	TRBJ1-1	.	CASSVAASTEAFF	TGTGCCAGCAGTGTGGCTGCGAGCACTGAAGCTTTCTTT
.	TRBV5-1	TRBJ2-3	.	CASSWIRTPDLKTDTQYF	TGCGCCAGCAGCTGGATAAGGACCCCGGACTTGAAGACAGATACGCAGTATTTT
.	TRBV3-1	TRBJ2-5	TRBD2	CASSQYLGLAETQYF	TGTGCCAGCAGCCAATATTTAGGACTAGCAGAGACCCAGTACTTC
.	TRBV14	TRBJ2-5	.	CASSQDGWTQYF	TGTGCCAGCAGCCAAGATGGGTGGACCCAGTACTTC
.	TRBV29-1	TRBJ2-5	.	CSVGTVQETQYF	TGCAGCGTTGGGACAGTACAAGAGACCCAGTACTTC
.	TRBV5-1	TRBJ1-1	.	CASGLDGSFMNTEAFF	TGCGCCAGCGGACTTGACGGCTCCTTTATGAACACTGAAGCTTTCTTT
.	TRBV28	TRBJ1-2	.	CASRADGSYGYTF	TGTGCCAGCAGGGCAGATGGGAGCTATGGCTACACCTTC
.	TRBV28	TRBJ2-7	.	CATHAQGYEQYF	TGTGCCACCCATGCACAGGGCTACGAGCAGTACTTC
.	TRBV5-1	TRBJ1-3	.	CASSLWTHSGGNTIYF	TGCGCCAGCAGCCTATGGACACATTCCGGTGGAAACACCATATATTTT
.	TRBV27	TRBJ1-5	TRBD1	CASSLRGRDRGGNQPQHF	TGTGCCAGCAGTTTACGGGGTAGAGACAGGGGTGGGAATCAGCCCCAGCATTTT
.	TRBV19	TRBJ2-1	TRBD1	CASSEGGFYNEQFF	TGTGCCAGTAGTGAAGGGGGCTTCTACAATGAGCAGTTCTTC
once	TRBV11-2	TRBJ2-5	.	CASSLDWGETQYF	TGTGCCAGCAGCTTAGATTGGGGGGAGACCCAGTACTTC
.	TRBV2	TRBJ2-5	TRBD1	CASSEARGRRETQYF	TGTGCCAGCAGTGAAGCGAGGGGGCGCAGGGAGACCCAGTACTTC
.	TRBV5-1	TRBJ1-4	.	CASSFLGPNEKLFF	TGCGCCAGCAGCTTCCTTGGGCCTAACGAAAAACTGTTTTTT
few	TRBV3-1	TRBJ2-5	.	CASSRGETQYF	TGTGCCAGCAGCCGGGGGGAGACCCAGTACTTC
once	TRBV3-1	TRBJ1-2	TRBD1	CASRLRGSSYGYTF	TGTGCCAGCAGGCTCAGGGGGAGCAGCTATGGCTACACCTTC
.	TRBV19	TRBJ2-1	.	CASKRARFGNEQFF	TGTGCCAGTAAACGGGCCCGGTTTGGCAATGAGCAGTTCTTC
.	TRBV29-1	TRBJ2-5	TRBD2	CSVPRLAGMGETQYF	TGCAGCGTACCCCGTCTAGCGGGGATGGGGGAGACCCAGTACTTC
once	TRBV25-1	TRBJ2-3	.	CASSVAGGVGTDTQYF	TGTGCCAGCAGCGTTGCCGGGGGCGTAGGGACAGATACGCAGTATTTT
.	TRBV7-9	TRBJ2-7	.	CASSSGVDSWHEQYF	TGTGCCAGCAGCTCAGGAGTCGACAGTTGGCACGAGCAGTACTTC
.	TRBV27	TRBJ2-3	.	CASSLDRPTDTQYF	TGTGCCAGCAGTTTAGACAGGCCCACAGATACGCAGTATTTT
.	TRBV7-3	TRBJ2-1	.	CASSLGGSGNEQFF	TGTGCCAGCAGCTTAGGGGGCTCGGGGAATGAGCAGTTCTTC
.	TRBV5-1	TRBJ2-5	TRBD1	CASSQGQGAEETQYF	TGCGCCAGCAGCCAGGGACAGGGGGCTGAGGAGACCCAGTACTTC
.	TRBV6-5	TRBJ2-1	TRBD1	CASSYPMTGLSNEQFF	TGTGCCAGCAGTTACCCCATGACAGGGTTAAGCAATGAGCAGTTCTTC
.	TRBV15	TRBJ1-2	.	CATSKADNYGYTF	TGTGCCACCAGCAAAGCCGATAACTATGGCTACACCTTC
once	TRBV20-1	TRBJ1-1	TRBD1	CSAPSPTGSEAFF	TGCAGTGCTCCCTCTCCGACAGGGTCCGAAGCTTTCTTT
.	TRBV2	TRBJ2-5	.	CASSEEVTDIETQYF	TGTGCCAGCAGTGAAGAGGTGACAGACATAGAGACCCAGTACTTC
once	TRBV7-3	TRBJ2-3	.	CASSQQTSRTDTQYF	TGTGCCAGCAGCCAACAGACCTCCCGCACAGATACGCAGTATTTT
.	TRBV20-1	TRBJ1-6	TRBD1	CSARGQGNSPLHF	TGCAGTGCTAGAGGACAGGGGAATTCACCCCTCCACTTT
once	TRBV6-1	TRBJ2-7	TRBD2	CASGPLAAPSWYEQYF	TGTGCCAGCGGACCCCTAGCGGCGCCCTCATGGTACGAGCAGTACTTC
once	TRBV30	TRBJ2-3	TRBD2	CAYSGEITDTQYF	TGTGCCTATAGCGGGGAGATCACAGATACGCAGTATTTT
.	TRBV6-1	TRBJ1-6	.	CASRDTDSLGDNSPLHF	TGTGCCAGCAGGGATACGGACAGTCTTGGGGATAATTCACCCCTCCACTTT
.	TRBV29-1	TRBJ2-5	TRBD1	CSIEPGGQETQYF	TGCAGCATTGAACCAGGGGGTCAAGAGACCCAGTACTTC
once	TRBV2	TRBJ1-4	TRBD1	CASSREWTGDFIGCPF	TGTGCCAGCAGTCGGGAGTGGACAGGGGATTTTATTGGATGCCCTTTT
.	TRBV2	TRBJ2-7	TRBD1	CASSEGQGAHEQYF	TGTGCCAGCAGTGAAGGACAGGGGGCCCACGAGCAGTACTTC
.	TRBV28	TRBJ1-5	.	CASSLRVGQHQPQHF	TGTGCCAGCAGTTTAAGGGTGGGACAACATCAGCCCCAGCATTTT